This T cell receptor (beta chain) was captured by sequencing in a study of blood T cell repertoires in COVID-19. At the level of the study: Donors in the United States, Italy and Spain gave samples during acute or convalescent COVID-19.

TCRdb's copy holds only in-frame clones and misses some; the assay was immunoSEQ multiplex PCR. This table has around 700,000 clones, about 90% appearing once. V shed 5 bases and J shed 0 bases, with 16 bases lying between them. Looked up from germline, CDR1 is SNHLY and CDR2 is FYNNEI. The CDR3 is made up of 16 amino acids. Sequences were obtained from peripheral blood. The clonotype comes from a woman aged 18-35 years with acute or convalescent COVID-19. This chain uses TRBV2 with TRBJ2-5, with unresolved D. The CDR3 is CASSSRWSRYQETQYF. As DNA, the CDR3 is TGTGCCAGCAGTTCACGGTGGTCCCGGTACCAAGAGACCCAGTACTTC.